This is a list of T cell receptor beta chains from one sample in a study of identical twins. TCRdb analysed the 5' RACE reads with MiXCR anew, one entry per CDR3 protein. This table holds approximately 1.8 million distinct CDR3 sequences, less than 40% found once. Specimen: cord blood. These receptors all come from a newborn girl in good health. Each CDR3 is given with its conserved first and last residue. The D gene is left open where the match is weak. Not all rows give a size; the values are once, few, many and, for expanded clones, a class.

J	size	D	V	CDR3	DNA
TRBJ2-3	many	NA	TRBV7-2	CASSLVAPLQYF	TGTGCCAGCAGCTTAGTGGCCCCTCTGCAGTATTTT
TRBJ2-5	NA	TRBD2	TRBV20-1	CSARDPSGGRLWQYF	TGCAGTGCTAGAGACCCTAGCGGGGGGCGTTTATGGCAGTACTTC
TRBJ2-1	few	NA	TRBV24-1	CATSDSGPGYYNEQFF	TGTGCCACCAGTGATTCAGGCCCTGGTTACTACAATGAGCAGTTCTTC
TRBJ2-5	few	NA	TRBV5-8	CASSLGAIGVQETQYF	TGTGCCAGCAGCTTGGGGGCTATAGGGGTCCAAGAGACCCAGTACTTC
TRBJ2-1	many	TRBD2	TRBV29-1	CSVVASGTYNEQFF	TGCAGCGTTGTCGCTAGCGGGACCTACAATGAGCAGTTCTTC
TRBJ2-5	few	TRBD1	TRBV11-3	CASRPTGSSQETQYF	TGTGCCAGCCGCCCGACAGGGTCGTCCCAAGAGACCCAGTACTTC
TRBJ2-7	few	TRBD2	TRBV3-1	CASSQTLSAGLARHEQYF	TGTGCCAGCAGCCAAACGTTAAGTGCGGGACTAGCTCGCCACGAGCAGTACTTC
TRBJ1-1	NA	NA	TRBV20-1	CSARPRRPRSRTEAFF	TGCAGTGCTAGGCCCCGCAGGCCGAGGTCGAGGACTGAAGCTTTCTTT
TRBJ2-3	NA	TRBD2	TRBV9	CASSSRLAEVHTQYF	TGTGCCAGCAGCTCAAGACTAGCTGAGGTGCATACGCAGTATTTT
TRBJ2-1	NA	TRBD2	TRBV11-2	CASSLISGNSYNEQFF	TGTGCCAGCAGCTTAATCAGCGGGAACTCCTACAATGAGCAGTTCTTC
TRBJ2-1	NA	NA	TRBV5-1	CASSLVLSPADEQFF	TGCGCCAGCAGCTTGGTTTTATCTCCGGCGGATGAGCAGTTCTTC
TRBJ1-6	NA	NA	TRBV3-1	CASSKGTASGNSPLHF	TGTGCCAGCAGCAAAGGGACCGCTTCTGGTAATTCACCCCTCCACTTT
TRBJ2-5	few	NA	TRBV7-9	CASSLMSDSEQYF	TGTGCCAGCAGCTTAATGTCGGACAGTGAGCAGTACTTC
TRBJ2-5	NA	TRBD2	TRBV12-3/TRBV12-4	CASSRHLAGVDNEQYF	TGTGCCAGCAGCCGTCATCTAGCGGGAGTGGACAATGAGCAGTACTTC
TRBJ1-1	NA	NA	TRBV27	CASSIIGEQPNTEAFF	TGTGCCAGCAGTATAATTGGGGAACAGCCTAACACTGAAGCTTTCTTT
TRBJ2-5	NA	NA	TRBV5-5	CASSFRSGGRETQYF	TGTGCCAGCAGCTTTAGGTCCGGCGGAAGGGAGACCCAGTACTTC
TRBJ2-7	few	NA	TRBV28	CASSFGGGRPSSYEQYF	TGTGCCAGCAGTTTTGGGGGAGGCAGGCCGAGCTCCTACGAGCAGTACTTC
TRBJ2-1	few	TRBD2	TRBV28	CASSPGLAGRSYNEQFF	TGTGCCAGCAGTCCCGGACTAGCGGGTCGCTCCTACAATGAGCAGTTCTTC
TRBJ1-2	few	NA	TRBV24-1	CATSEGPSGYGYTF	TGTGCCACCAGTGAAGGCCCTTCTGGCTATGGCTACACCTTC
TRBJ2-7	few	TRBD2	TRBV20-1	CSARDQTSGGSYEQYF	TGCAGTGCTAGAGATCAGACTAGCGGGGGGTCTTACGAGCAGTACTTC
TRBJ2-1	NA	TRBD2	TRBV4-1	CASSLAGTSGRPFF	TGCGCCAGCAGCCTTGCCGGGACTAGCGGGAGGCCGTTCTTC
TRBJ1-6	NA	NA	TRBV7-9	CASSLDGSSPLHF	TGTGCCAGCAGCTTAGACGGATCTTCACCCCTCCACTTT
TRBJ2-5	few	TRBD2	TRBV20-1	CSARRGLEETQYF	TGCAGTGCTAGACGTGGACTAGAAGAGACCCAGTACTTC
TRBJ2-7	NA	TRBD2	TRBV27	CASTTGLADYNEQYF	TGTGCCAGCACTACGGGACTAGCGGACTACAATGAGCAGTACTTC
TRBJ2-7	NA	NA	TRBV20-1	CSAPLARKSEQYF	TGCAGTGCTCCTTTGGCCCGGAAGTCCGAGCAGTACTTC
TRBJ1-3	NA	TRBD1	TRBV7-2	CASSLARTGGNTIYF	TGTGCCAGCAGCTTAGCGCGGACAGGGGGAAACACCATATATTTT
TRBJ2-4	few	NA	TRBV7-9	CASTAAYKGLIKNIQYF	TGTGCCAGCACAGCGGCCTATAAGGGCCTTATCAAAAACATTCAGTACTTC
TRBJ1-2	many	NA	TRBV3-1	CASSQSGNYGYTF	TGTGCCAGCAGCCAAAGTGGGAACTATGGCTACACCTTC
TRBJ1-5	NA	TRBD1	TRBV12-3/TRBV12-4	CASSPPRDRGYQPQHF	TGTGCCAGCAGTCCCCCACGGGACAGGGGATATCAGCCCCAGCATTTT
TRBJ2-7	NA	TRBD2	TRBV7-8	CAGSLGTSSYNKQYF	TGTGCCGGCAGCTTAGGGACTAGCTCCTACAATAAGCAGTACTTC
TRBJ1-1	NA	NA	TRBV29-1	CSVELESWGTEAFF	TGCAGCGTTGAGCTTGAAAGTTGGGGGACTGAAGCTTTCTTT